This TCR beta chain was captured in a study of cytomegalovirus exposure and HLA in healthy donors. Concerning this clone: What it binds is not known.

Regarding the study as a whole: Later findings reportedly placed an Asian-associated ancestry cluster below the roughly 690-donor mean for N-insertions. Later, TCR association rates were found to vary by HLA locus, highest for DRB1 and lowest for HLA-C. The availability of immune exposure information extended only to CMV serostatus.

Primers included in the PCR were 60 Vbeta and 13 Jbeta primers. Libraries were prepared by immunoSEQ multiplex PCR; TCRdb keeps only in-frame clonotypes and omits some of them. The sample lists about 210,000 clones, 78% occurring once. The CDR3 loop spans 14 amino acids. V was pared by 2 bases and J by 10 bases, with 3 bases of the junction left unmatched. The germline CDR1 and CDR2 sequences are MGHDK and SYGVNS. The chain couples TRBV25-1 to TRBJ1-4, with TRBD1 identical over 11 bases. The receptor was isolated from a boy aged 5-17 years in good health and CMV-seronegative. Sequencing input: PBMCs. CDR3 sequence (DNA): TGTGCCAGCAGTGAAAGGGACAGGGGGGCAAAACTGTTTTTT. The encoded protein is CASSERDRGAKLFF.